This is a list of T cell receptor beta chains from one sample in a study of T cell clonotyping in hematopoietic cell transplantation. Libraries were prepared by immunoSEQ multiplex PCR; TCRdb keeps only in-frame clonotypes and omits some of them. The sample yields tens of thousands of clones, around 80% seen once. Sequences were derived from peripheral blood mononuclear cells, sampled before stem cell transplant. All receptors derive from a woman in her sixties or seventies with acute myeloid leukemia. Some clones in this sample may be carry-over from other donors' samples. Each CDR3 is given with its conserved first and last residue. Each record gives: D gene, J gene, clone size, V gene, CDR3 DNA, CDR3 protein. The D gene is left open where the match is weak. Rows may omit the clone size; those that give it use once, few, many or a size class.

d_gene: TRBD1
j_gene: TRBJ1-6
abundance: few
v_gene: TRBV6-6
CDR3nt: TGTGCCAGCAGTTCCGGACAGGGGAAGCGTTCACCCCTCCACTTT
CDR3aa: CASSSGQGKRSPLHF

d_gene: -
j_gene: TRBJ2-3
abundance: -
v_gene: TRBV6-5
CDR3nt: TGTGCCAGCAGTTACGCTGCAGGTAGAGATACGCAGTATTTT
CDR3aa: CASSYAAGRDTQYF

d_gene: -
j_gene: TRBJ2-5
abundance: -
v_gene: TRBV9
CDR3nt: TGTGCCAGCAGCGTAGGTCTTGTCTACGAGGCCCAGTACTTC
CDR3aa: CASSVGLVYEAQYF

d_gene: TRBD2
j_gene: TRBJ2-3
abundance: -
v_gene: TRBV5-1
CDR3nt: TGCGCCAGCAGCTCTAGCGGGGGGGGCACAGATACGCAGTATTTT
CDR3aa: CASSSSGGGTDTQYF

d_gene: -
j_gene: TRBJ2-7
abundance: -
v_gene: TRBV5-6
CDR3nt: TGTGCCAGCAGCTTGGAGGACGAGCAGTACTTC
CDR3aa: CASSLEDEQYF

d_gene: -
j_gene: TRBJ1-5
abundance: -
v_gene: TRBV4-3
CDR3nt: TGCGCCAGCAGCCAAGACGGACATAGCAATCAGCCCCAGCATTTT
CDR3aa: CASSQDGHSNQPQHF

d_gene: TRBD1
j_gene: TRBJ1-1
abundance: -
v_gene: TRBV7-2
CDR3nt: TGTGCCAGCAGCCAAGACAGGGCCGGGATGACTGAAGCTTTCTTT
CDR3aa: CASSQDRAGMTEAFF

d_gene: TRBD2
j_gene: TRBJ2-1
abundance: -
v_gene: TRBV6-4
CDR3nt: TGTGCCAGCAGTGACTCGACCGGGAGGGCCCAGAGCTCCTACAATGAGCAGTTCTTC
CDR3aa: CASSDSTGRAQSSYNEQFF

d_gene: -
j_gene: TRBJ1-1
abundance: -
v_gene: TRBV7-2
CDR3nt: TGTGCCAGCAGCTTAAGGGATCGGTCGAACACTGAAGCTTTCTTT
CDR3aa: CASSLRDRSNTEAFF

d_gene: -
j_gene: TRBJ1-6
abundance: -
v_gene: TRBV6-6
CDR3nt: TGTGCCAGCAGTTACCCAGGGTCGAATTCACCCCTCCACTTT
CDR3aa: CASSYPGSNSPLHF

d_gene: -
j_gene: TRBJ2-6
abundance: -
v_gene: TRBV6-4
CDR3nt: TGTGCCAGCAGTGACAGCCCAGGGTCCGGGGCCAACGTCCTGACTTTC
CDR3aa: CASSDSPGSGANVLTF

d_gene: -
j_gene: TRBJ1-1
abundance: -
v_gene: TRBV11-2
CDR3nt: TGTGCCAGCAGCTTAGATTTTTGGGGCCCCCACAAGAACACTGAAGCTTTCTTT
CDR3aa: CASSLDFWGPHKNTEAFF

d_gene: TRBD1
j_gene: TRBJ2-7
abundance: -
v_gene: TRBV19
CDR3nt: TGTGCCAGTAATGACAGGGAGAACTACTACGAGCAGTACTTC
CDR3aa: CASNDRENYYEQYF

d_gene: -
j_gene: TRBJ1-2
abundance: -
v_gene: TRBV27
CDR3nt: TGTGCCAGCAGTTCATGGGACCATAACTATGGCTACACCTTC
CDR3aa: CASSSWDHNYGYTF

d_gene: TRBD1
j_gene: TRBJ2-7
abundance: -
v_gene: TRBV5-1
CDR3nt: TGCGCCAGCAGTCCAAGGACAGGGGCCTACGAGCAGTACTTC
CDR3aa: CASSPRTGAYEQYF

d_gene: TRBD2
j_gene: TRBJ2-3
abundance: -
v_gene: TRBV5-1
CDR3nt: TGCGCCAGCAGCTGGCCCATAGCGGGGGGGTCCACAGATACGCAGTATTTT
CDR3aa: CASSWPIAGGSTDTQYF

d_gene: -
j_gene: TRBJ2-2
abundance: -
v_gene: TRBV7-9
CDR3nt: TGTGCCAGCAGCCCGGACCTCACCGGGGAGCTGTTTTTT
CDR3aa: CASSPDLTGELFF

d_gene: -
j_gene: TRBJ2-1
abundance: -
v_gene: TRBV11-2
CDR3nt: TGTGCCAGCAGCCCCCGCTCGGGGGCGGGAGTTACCCCTGAGCAGTTCTTC
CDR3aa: CASSPRSGAGVTPEQFF

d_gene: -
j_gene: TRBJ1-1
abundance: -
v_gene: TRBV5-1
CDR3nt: TGCGCCAGCAGCTTGGCAAGGGAGAACACTGAAGCTTTCTTT
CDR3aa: CASSLARENTEAFF

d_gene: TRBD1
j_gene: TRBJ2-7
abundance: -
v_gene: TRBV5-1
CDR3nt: TGCGCCAGCAGGGGGACAGGGGGCAACGAGCAGTACTTC
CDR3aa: CASRGTGGNEQYF

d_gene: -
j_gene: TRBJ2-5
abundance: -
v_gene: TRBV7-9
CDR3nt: TGTGCCAGCAGCTTCGGCGGGGAACAAGAGACCCAGTACTTC
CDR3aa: CASSFGGEQETQYF

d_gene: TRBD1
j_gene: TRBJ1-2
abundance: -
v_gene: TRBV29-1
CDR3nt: TGCAGCGTGGCGGGGGACAGCGGGCTGGCGAGGGTGTATGGCTACACCTTC
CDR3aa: CSVAGDSGLARVYGYTF

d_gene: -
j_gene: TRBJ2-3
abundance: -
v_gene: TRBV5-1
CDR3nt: TGCGCCAGCACCCCGGGGGCAGGGGCTGGGACGCAGTATTTT
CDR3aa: CASTPGAGAGTQYF

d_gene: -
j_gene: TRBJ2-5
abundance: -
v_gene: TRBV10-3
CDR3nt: TGTGCCATCAGTGAAAGAGGGGAAGAGACCCAGTACTTC
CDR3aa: CAISERGEETQYF

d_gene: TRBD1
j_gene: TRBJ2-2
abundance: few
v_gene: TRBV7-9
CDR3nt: TGTGCCAGCAGCTCGGCGGACAGGGTATACACCGGGGAGCTGTTTTTT
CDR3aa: CASSSADRVYTGELFF

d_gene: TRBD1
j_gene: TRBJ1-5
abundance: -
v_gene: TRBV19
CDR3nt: TGTGCCAGTACCCTCGGACAGGGTTTCAATCAGCCCCAGCATTTT
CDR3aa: CASTLGQGFNQPQHF

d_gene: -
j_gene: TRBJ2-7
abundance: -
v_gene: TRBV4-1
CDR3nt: TGCGCCAGCAGCCCGCTGGGGCTAAAGAGCACCTACGAGCAGTACTTC
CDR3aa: CASSPLGLKSTYEQYF

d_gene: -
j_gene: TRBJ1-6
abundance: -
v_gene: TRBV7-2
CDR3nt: TGTGCCAGCAGCTTAGTCGGACCGTTGTATAATTCACCCCTCCACTTT
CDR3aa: CASSLVGPLYNSPLHF